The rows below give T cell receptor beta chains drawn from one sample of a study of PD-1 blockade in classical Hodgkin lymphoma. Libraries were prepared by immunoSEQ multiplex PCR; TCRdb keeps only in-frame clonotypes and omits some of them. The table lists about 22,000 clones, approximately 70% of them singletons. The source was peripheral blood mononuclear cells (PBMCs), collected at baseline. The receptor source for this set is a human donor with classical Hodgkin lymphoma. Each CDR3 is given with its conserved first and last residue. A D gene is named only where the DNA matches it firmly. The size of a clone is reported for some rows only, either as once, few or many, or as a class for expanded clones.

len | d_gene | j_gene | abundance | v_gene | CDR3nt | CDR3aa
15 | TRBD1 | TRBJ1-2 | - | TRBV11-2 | TGTGCCAGCAGCGTACAGGGGGGACTGGACTATGGCTACACCTTC | CASSVQGGLDYGYTF
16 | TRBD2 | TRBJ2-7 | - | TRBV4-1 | TGCGCCAGCAGCCAAGATGGTCGGGAGGGCCTCTACGAGCAGTACTTC | CASSQDGREGLYEQYF
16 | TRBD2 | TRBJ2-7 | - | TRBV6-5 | TGTGCCAGCAGTTACTCCCGTGGCGGGAGGAACTACGAGCAGTACTTC | CASSYSRGGRNYEQYF
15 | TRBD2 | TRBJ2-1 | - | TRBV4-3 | TGCGCCAGCAGCCAAGATCGACTAGCGGGAGGTGAGCAGTTCTTC | CASSQDRLAGGEQFF
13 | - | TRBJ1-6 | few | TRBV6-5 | TGTGCCAGCAGTTACTCCCAAGATTCACCCCTCCACTTT | CASSYSQDSPLHF
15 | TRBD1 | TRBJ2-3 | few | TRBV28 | TGTGCCAGCAGTGGGGGACAGGGCTACACAGATACGCAGTATTTT | CASSGGQGYTDTQYF
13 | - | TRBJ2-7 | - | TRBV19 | TGTGCCAGTAGTCCCAGACCCGCGGGAGAGCAGTACTTC | CASSPRPAGEQYF
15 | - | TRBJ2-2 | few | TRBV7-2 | TGTGCCAGCAGCTTAGAGTTATCGAACACCGGGGAGCTGTTTTTT | CASSLELSNTGELFF
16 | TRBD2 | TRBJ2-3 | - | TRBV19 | TGTGCCAGTAGTATCCGGACTAGTGGTCTCGGAGATACGCAGTATTTT | CASSIRTSGLGDTQYF
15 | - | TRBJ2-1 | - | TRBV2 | TGTGCCAGCAGGAAAGCCGGGGGATCCTACAATGAGCAGTTCTTC | CASRKAGGSYNEQFF
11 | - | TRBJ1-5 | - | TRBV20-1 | TGCAGTGCTGGCCCCGCGGGAGCCCAGCATTTT | CSAGPAGAQHF
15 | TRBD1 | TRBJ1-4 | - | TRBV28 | TGTGCCAGCAGCCCTGGACAGGGACTTAATGAAAAACTGTTTTTT | CASSPGQGLNEKLFF
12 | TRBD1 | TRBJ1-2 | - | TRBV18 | TGTGCCAGCTCCGGGGACAGGGGATACTACACCTTC | CASSGDRGYYTF
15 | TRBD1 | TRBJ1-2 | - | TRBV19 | TGTGCCAGTACCATATCTGGGACAGGGGACTATGGCTACACCTTC | CASTISGTGDYGYTF
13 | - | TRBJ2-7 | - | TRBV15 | TGTGCCACCAGCAGACAGGTTTCCTACGAGCAGTACTTC | CATSRQVSYEQYF
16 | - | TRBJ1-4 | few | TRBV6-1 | TGTGCCAGCAGTGAAGCTTATCTGGCAGGAAGGGAAAAACTGTTTTTT | CASSEAYLAGREKLFF
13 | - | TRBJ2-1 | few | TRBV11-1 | TGTGCCAGCAGCTTAGTGGAAAGCTATGAGCAGTTCTTC | CASSLVESYEQFF
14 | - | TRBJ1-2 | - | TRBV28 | TGTGCCAGCAGGATCTGGGGGGGCGCCTATGGCTACACCTTC | CASRIWGGAYGYTF
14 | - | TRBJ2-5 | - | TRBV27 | TGTGCCAGCAGTTACGTGGGCGGCCAAGAGACCCAGTACTTC | CASSYVGGQETQYF
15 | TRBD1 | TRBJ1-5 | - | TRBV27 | TGTGCCAGCAGTTTACAGGGGGCGAGCAATCAGCCCCAGCATTTT | CASSLQGASNQPQHF
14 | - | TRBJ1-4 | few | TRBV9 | TGTGCCAGCAGCGCGGACAGATCCAATGAAAAACTGTTTTTT | CASSADRSNEKLFF
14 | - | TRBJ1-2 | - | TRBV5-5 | TGTGCCAGCAGCTCAAAACCCCAAGCCTATGGCTACACCTTC | CASSSKPQAYGYTF
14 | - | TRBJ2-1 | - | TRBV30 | TGTGCCTGGAGTGTGTTTGACTCCTACAATGAGCAGTTCTTC | CAWSVFDSYNEQFF
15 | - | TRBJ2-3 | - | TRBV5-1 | TGCGCCAGCAGCCCCCTACGTCCGACCACAGATACGCAGTATTTT | CASSPLRPTTDTQYF
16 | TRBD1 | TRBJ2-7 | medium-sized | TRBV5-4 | TGTGCCAGCAGCTTTGGGACAGCTTATACCCCTTCCGAGCAGTACTTC | CASSFGTAYTPSEQYF
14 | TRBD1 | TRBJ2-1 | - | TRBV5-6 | TGTGCCAGCAGCCCGGAGGGGACAGGGCACGAGCAGTTCTTC | CASSPEGTGHEQFF
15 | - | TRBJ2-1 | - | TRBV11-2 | TGTGCCAGCAGCTTAGCACCTCGACGTGGGGTTGAGCAGTTCTTC | CASSLAPRRGVEQFF
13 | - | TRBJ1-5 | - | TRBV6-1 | TGTGCCAGCAGTAACGAGGACGGCCAGCCCCAGCATTTT | CASSNEDGQPQHF
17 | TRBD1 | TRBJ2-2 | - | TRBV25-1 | TGTGCCAGCAGTACTGACAGGGATGGGCGAAACACCGGGGAGCTGTTTTTT | CASSTDRDGRNTGELFF
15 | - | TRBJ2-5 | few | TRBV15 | TGTGCCACCAGCCCCGACACAGGCTCCGATGGGACCCAGTACTTC | CATSPDTGSDGTQYF
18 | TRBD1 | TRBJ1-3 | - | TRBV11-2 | TGTGCCAGCAGCTTAGGCCTTACAGGGGGCGGGCCTGGAAACACCATATATTTT | CASSLGLTGGGPGNTIYF
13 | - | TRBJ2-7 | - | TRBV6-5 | TGTGCCAGCGCGGACACCCACTCCTACGAGCAGTACTTC | CASADTHSYEQYF
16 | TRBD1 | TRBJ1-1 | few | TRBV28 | TGTGCCAGCATCCCCGTCCCGGGACAGCTGAACACTGAAGCTTTCTTT | CASIPVPGQLNTEAFF
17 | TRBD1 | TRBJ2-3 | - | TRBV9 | TGTGCCAGCAGCGTTACCGGGACAGGGGCCTGGACAGATACGCAGTATTTT | CASSVTGTGAWTDTQYF
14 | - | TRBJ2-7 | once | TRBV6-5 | TGTGCCAGCAGAGCCGGGAATGCCCCCTACGAGCAGTACTTC | CASRAGNAPYEQYF
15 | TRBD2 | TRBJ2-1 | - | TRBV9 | TGTGCCAGCAGCGTAGAAATAGCGGGGAACAATGAGCAGTTCTTC | CASSVEIAGNNEQFF
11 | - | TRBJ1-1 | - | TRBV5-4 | TGTGCCACCCAAGAGAACACTGAAGCTTTCTTT | CATQENTEAFF
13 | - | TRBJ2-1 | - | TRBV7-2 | TGTGCCAGCAGCTTGACATACTACAATGAGCAGTTCTTC | CASSLTYYNEQFF
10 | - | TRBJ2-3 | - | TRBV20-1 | TGCAGTGCTTTATCGGATACGCAGTATTTT | CSALSDTQYF
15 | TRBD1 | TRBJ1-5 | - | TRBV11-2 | TGTGCCAGCAGGACCCAGGGGGTGGCCACTCAGCCCCAGCATTTT | CASRTQGVATQPQHF
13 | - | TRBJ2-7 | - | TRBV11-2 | TGTGCCAGCAGCTCCTCGTCAATGGGCGAGCAGTACTTC | CASSSSSMGEQYF
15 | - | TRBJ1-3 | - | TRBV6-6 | TGTGCCAGCAGCCCGGCACGACCGGGAGGAAACACCATATATTTT | CASSPARPGGNTIYF
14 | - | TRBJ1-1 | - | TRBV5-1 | TGCGCCAGCAGCTTGAGAGGGGGGTCGACTGAAGCTTTCTTT | CASSLRGGSTEAFF
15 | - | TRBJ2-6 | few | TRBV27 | TGTGCCACCCGGACACCCAGCTCTGGGGCCAACGTCCTGACTTTC | CATRTPSSGANVLTF
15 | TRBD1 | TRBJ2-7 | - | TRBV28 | TGTGCCAGCAGCCGGCTGGGGACAGGTTCCTACGAGCAGTACTTC | CASSRLGTGSYEQYF
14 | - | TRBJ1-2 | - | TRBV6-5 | TGTGCCAGCAGTGAATCGACGGGGGGCTATGGCTACACCTTC | CASSESTGGYGYTF